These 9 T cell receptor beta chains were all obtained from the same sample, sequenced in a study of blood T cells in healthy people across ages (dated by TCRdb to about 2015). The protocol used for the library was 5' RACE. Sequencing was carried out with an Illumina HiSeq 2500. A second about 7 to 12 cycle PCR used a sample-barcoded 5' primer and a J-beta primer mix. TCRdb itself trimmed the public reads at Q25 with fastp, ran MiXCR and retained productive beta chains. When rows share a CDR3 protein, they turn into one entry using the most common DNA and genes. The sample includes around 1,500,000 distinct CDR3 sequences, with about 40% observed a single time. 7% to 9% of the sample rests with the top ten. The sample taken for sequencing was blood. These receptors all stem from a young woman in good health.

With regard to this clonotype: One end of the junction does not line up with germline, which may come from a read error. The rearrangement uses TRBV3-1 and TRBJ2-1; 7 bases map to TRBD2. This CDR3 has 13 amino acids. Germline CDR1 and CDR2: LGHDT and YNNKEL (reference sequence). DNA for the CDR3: TGTGCCAGCAGCCAAGGGCGGGGGAATGCGCAGTTCTTC. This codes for CASSQGRGNAQFF.

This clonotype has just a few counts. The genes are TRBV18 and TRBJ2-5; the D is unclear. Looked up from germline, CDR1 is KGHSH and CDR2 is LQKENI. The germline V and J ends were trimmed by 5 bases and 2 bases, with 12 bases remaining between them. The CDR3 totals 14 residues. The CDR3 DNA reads TGTGCCAGCTCAGGCCGGATGGGTCAAGAGACCCAGTACTTC. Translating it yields CASSGRMGQETQYF.

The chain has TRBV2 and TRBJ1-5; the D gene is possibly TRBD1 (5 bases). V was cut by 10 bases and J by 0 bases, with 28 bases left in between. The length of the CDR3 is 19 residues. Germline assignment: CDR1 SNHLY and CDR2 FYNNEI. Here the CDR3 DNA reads TGTGCCAACCCCGTCCCACGGCAGGGAGTTCAATATAGCAATCAGCCCCAGCATTTT. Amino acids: CANPVPRQGVQYSNQPQHF.

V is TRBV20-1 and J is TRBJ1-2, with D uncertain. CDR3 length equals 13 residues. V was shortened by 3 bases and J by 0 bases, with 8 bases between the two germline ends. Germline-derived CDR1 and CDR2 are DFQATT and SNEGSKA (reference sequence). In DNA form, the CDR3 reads TGCAGTGCTAGCCCCGCCCCTAACTATGGCTACACCTTC. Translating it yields CSASPAPNYGYTF.

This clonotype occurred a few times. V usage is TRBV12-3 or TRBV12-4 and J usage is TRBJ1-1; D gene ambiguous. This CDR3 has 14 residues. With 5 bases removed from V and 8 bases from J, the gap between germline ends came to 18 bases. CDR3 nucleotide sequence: TGTGCCAGCAGTCTCCAGACGTTACCCCAAGAAGCTTTCTTT. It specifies CASSLQTLPQEAFF.

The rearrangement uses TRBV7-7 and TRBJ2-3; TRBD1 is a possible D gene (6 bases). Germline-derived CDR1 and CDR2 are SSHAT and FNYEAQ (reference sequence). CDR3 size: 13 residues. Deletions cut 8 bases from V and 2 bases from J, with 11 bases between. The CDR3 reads CASGWGLTDTQYF. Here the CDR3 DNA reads TGTGCCAGCGGCTGGGGGCTCACAGATACGCAGTATTTT.

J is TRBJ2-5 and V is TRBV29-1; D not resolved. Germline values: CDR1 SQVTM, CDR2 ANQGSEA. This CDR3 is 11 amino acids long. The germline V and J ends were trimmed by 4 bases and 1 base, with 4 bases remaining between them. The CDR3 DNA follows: TGCAGCGTTGGGGTCCAAGAGACCCAGTACTTC. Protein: CSVGVQETQYF.

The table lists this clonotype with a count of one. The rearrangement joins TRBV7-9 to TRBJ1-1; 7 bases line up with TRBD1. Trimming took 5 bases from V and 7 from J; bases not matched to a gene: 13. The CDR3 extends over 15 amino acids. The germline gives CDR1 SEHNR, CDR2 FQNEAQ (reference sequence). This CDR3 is CASSTRGQAQLEAFF. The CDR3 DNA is TGTGCCAGCAGCACAAGAGGACAGGCCCAACTTGAAGCTTTCTTT.

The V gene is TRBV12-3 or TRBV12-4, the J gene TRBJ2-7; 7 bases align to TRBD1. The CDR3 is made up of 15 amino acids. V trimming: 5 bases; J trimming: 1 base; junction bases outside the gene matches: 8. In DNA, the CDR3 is TGTGCCAGCAGTCCCTCCGGGACAGCATCCTACGAGCAGTACTTC. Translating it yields CASSPSGTASYEQYF.